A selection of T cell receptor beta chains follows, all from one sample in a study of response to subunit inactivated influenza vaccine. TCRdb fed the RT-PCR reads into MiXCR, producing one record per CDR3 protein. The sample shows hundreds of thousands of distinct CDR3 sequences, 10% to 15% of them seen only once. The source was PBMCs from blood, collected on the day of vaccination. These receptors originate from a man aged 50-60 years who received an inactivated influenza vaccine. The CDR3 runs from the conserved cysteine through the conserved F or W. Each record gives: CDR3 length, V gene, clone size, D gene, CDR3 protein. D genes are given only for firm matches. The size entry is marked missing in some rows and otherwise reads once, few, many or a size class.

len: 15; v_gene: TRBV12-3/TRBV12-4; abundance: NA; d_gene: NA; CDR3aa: CASSPAGGTRDTQYF
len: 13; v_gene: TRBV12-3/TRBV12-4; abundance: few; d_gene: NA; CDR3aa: CASSYRDSGTQYF
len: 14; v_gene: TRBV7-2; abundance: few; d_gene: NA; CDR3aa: CASSLSFGSYEQYF
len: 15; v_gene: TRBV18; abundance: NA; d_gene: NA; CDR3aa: CASSPGLNLPDTQYF
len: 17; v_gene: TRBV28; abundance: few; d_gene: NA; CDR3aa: CASTTGLRIDRKNIQYF
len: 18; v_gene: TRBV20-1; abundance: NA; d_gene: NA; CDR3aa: CSARDRGGGIGTNEKLFF
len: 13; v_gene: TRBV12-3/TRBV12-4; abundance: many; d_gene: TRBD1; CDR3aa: CASTWTGLETQYF
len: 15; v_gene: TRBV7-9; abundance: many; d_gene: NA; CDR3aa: CASSGAESSYNEQFF
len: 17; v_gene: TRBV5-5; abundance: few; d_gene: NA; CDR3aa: CASSPPFQRARGNEQFF
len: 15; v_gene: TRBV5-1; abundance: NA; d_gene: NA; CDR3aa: CASSLEVTAKNIQYF
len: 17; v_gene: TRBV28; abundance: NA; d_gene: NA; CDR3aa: CASSLAIYYSRTAEQFF
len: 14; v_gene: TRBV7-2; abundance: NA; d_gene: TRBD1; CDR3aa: CASERTGDTDTQYF
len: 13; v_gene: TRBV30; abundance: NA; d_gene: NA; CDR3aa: CAWSAGGSQPQPF
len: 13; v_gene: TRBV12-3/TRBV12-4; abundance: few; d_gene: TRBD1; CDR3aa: CASSPGQHYEQYF
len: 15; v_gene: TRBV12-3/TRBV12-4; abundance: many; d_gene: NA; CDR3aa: CASSLTGLSNQPQHF